The present TCR beta chain was sequenced within a study of blood T cell repertoires in COVID-19. The CDR3 is 14 residues long. Germline assignment: CDR1 LGHDT and CDR2 YNNKEL (reference sequence). The ends lost 4 bases at V and 7 bases at J; junction bases unmatched: 9. The table lists this clone with many counts. In the original analysis: Nucleated cell number was recorded as an estimate derived from reference gene primer amplification. The protocol was immunoSEQ multiplex PCR, while the TCRdb copy is restricted to in-frame clones and leaves out a portion. The V and J calls and clone size come from that table; D and trimming were worked out from the DNA. The sample holds about 130,000 clones; around 76% are singletons and the top ten take 5.5% to 7.5%.

This chain connects TRBV3-1 (or the pseudogene TRBV3-2) to TRBJ1-1, with 7 bases aligning to TRBD1. This receptor was taken from an elderly man with COVID-19, enrolled during active disease. Sequencing used peripheral blood. The CDR3 coding sequence is TGTGCCAGCAGCCGGAGGGGGCATGGGAATGAAGCTTTCTTT. Its protein is CASSRRGHGNEAFF.